One and the same sample provided the 19 T cell receptor beta chains below, sequenced in a study of cytomegalovirus exposure and HLA in healthy donors. Data came from immunoSEQ multiplex PCR; TCRdb stores just in-frame clones and leaves some out. Of about 310,000 clones listed, roughly 86% are singletons. The sequenced material came from PBMCs. These receptor sequences come from a man aged 30 to 45 in good health and CMV-seronegative.

The chain employs TRBV11-2 and TRBJ2-3; a possible D gene is TRBD2 (6 bases). Germline CDR1 and CDR2: SGHAT and FQNNGV. This CDR3 is built from 13 residues. Trimming took off 0 bases at V and 8 bases at J, with 9 bases between the two ends. CDR3 sequence: CASSLDRRGTQYF. In DNA form, the CDR3 reads TGTGCCAGCAGCTTAGATCGGCGGGGTACGCAGTATTTT.

The gene calls are TRBV4-3 and TRBJ1-2; TRBD1 aligns across 11 bases. Losses at the gene ends were 3 bases for V and 3 bases for J; bases not matched to a gene: 9. The germline V gene has CDR1 LGHNA and CDR2 YSLEER. CDR3 length: 17 residues. As DNA, the CDR3 is TGCGCCAGCAGCCAGGGGGGGACAGGGGGTAGTTACTATGGCTACACCTTC. It yields the protein CASSQGGTGGSYYGYTF.

V is TRBV5-1 and J is TRBJ1-2; D possibly corresponds to TRBD1 (6 bases). Germline V gene sequence: CDR1 SGHRS, CDR2 YFSETQ. V lost 2 bases and J lost 7, with 18 bases in between. This CDR3 has 15 amino acids. CDR3 coding DNA: TGCGCCAGCAGCTTCCTCCAGACAGGCCGAGGTGGCTACACCTTC. Its translation is CASSFLQTGRGGYTF.

CDR3 DNA: TGCAGCGTTGGTGGACTAGCTGTACGTACGCAGTATTTT. This sequence encodes CSVGGLAVRTQYF. The chain carries TRBV29-1 and TRBJ2-3; 8 positions match TRBD2. This CDR3 is 13 amino acids long. CDR1 is SQVTM and CDR2 is ANQGSEA in the germline V gene. V shed 4 bases, J shed 8 bases, and the junction held 8 bases outside the gene matches.

The chain joins TRBV27 to TRBJ1-5; TRBD1 matches 10 bases. Germline assignment: CDR1 MNHEY and CDR2 SMNVEV (reference sequence). Trimming cost V 4 bases and J 4 bases; bases outside gene matches: 13. This CDR3 has 18 residues. The CDR3 loop is CASSSGTGVGVTNQPQHF. For the CDR3, the DNA is TGTGCCAGCAGTTCCGGGACAGGGGTAGGGGTCACAAATCAGCCCCAGCATTTT.

The chain joins TRBV6-5 to TRBJ2-6; TRBD1 aligns across 8 bases. The CDR3 has 15 residues. Germline CDR1 reads MNHEY; CDR2 reads SVGAGI. Losses at the gene ends were 7 bases for V and 3 bases for J; bases not matched to a gene: 5. The CDR3 loop reads CASTQDRVGANVLTF. The DNA of the CDR3 is TGTGCCAGCACCCAGGACAGGGTTGGGGCCAACGTCCTGACTTTC.

The rearrangement links TRBV11-2 to TRBJ2-7; maybe TRBD1 (5 bases). The CDR3 consists of 15 residues. Germline V gives CDR1 SGHAT, CDR2 FQNNGV. V dropped 2 bases and J dropped 0 bases, with 11 bases sitting between them. CDR3: CASSLKGSLSYEQYF. CDR3 nucleotide sequence: TGTGCCAGCAGCTTAAAGGGGTCCCTCTCCTACGAGCAGTACTTC. Supplemented by reference TRBV11-2 and TRBJ2-7, the full variable domain reads EAGVAQSPRYKIIEKRQSVAFWCNPISGHATLYWYQQILGQGPKLLIQFQNNGVVDDSQLPKDRFSAERLKGVDSTLKIQPAKLEDSAVYLCASSLKGSLSYEQYFGPGTRLTVT.

The chain combines TRBV15 with TRBJ2-7, with D tentatively TRBD1 (6 bases). Germline V gene data show CDR1 as LNHNV and CDR2 as YYDKDF (reference sequence). Deletions cut 3 bases from V and 0 bases from J, with 9 bases between. The CDR3 is 14 residues long. CDR3 residues: CATSSYRVSYEQYF. CDR3 nucleotides: TGTGCCACCAGCAGCTACAGGGTCTCCTACGAGCAGTACTTC.

This clone has only one observation. J is TRBJ1-1 and V is TRBV29-1; 9 bases are shared with TRBD1. CDR3 length: 14 amino acids. Germline V CDR1 and CDR2: SQVTM, ANQGSEA. The junction had 4 bases not matched to a gene; V was cut back by 0 bases and J by 5 bases. CDR3 DNA: TGCAGCGTTGAAGACACAGGGGGCAGGACTGAAGCTTTCTTT. Protein: CSVEDTGGRTEAFF.

The chain joins TRBV7-2 to TRBJ1-6; D might be TRBD1 (5 bases). The germline V gene has CDR1 SGHTA and CDR2 FQGNSA. This CDR3 comprises 15 residues. Trimming left V 7 bases short and J 7 bases short, with 17 bases between. CDR3: CASTMTRGLNSPLHF. CDR3 bases: TGTGCCAGCACCATGACAAGGGGTTTGAATTCACCCCTCCACTTT.

The chain combines TRBV9 with TRBJ1-2; D is undetermined. Germline lookup yields CDR1 SGDLS and CDR2 YYNGEE. Trimming cost V 4 bases and J 3 bases, with 19 bases left between them. The CDR3 length is 16 residues. In DNA form, the CDR3 reads TGTGCCAGCAGCTCCGAGGTGGCTTTGAGGGACTATGGCTACACCTTC. It encodes CASSSEVALRDYGYTF.

The J gene is TRBJ2-7, the V gene TRBV5-6, with 9 bases matching TRBD1. The CDR3 loop spans 17 amino acids. Per germline, CDR1 SGHDT and CDR2 YYEEEE. The V and J ends lost 4 bases and 2 bases, in that order; junction bases with no gene match: 13. CDR3 protein: CASSPLMGTGTPYEQYF. The CDR3, as DNA: TGTGCCAGCAGCCCCCTAATGGGGACAGGGACCCCCTACGAGCAGTACTTC. The complete variable domain, with remaining parts taken from reference TRBV5-6 and TRBJ2-7, reads DAGVTQSPTHLIKTRGQQVTLRCSPKSGHDTVSWYQQALGQGPQFIFQYYEEEERQRGNFPDRFSGHQFPNYSSELNVNALLLGDSALYLCASSPLMGTGTPYEQYFGPGTRLTVT.

J is TRBJ2-5 and V is TRBV7-8; possible D gene TRBD1, 6 bases. Germline V gene data show CDR1 as SGHVS and CDR2 as FQNEAQ. V lost 2 bases, J lost 3 bases, and 13 bases lay in between. The CDR3 has 15 residues. In DNA, the CDR3 is TGTGCCAGCAGCTTAATGGGGGCCACCGAAGAGACCCAGTACTTC. This sequence encodes CASSLMGATEETQYF.

The chain recombines TRBV27 with TRBJ1-1; tentative D call: TRBD1 (5 bases). Germline V gives CDR1 MNHEY, CDR2 SMNVEV (reference sequence). Trimming cost V 5 bases and J 3 bases, with 13 bases left between them. This CDR3 is 14 amino acids long. The CDR3 here is CASSLVAGDTEAFF. The CDR3 DNA reads TGTGCCAGCAGTCTGGTCGCGGGGGACACTGAAGCTTTCTTT.

The chain uses TRBV19 and TRBJ1-6; 9 nucleotides agree with TRBD1. Germline CDR1 reads LNHDA; CDR2 reads SQIVND (reference sequence). The CDR3 totals 15 residues. With 7 bases clipped from V and 7 bases from J, the junction kept 8 bases outside the gene matches. Written as DNA, the CDR3 is TGTGCCAGTACCTGGGACAGGGCGGGGAATTCACCCCTCCACTTT. This gives the protein CASTWDRAGNSPLHF.

The chain recombines TRBV19 with TRBJ1-2; TRBD1 is a possible D gene (6 bases). Germline CDR1 is LNHDA and CDR2 is SQIVND (reference sequence). The V end was cut by 5 bases, the J end by 4 bases, with 17 bases between. The CDR3 runs 15 residues. CDR3 bases: TGTGCCAGTAGTCCCTTTGCAGGGGAGGGCTATGGCTACACCTTC. Translated: CASSPFAGEGYGYTF.

The CDR3 DNA sequence: TGTGCCAGCTCTCCGTATGGGACGGGGGGCCGTTACAATGAGCAGTTCTTC. Residues: CASSPYGTGGRYNEQFF. The rearrangement uses TRBV18 and TRBJ2-1; a weak D match, TRBD2 (7 bases). V gave up 6 bases and J gave up 4 bases, with 22 bases separating them. CDR3 length equals 17 residues. Germline assignment: CDR1 KGHSH and CDR2 LQKENI.

The chain is built from TRBV19 and TRBJ1-5; D unclear. CDR3 length equals 15 residues. Looked up from germline, CDR1 is LNHDA and CDR2 is SQIVND (reference sequence). Trimming left V 3 bases short and J 0 bases short, with 9 bases between. CDR3 region: CASSIVLYSNQPQHF. As DNA, the CDR3 is TGTGCCAGTAGTATTGTCCTGTATAGCAATCAGCCCCAGCATTTT.

V usage is TRBV6-5 and J usage is TRBJ2-7, with TRBD1 matching 11 bases. The V gene end was trimmed by 6 bases and the J gene end by 6 bases; junction bases not matched to a gene: 7. Germline CDR1 MNHEY, CDR2 SVGAGI. CDR3 length: 14 amino acids. This chain's CDR3 is CASSRDRGDTEQYF. CDR3 DNA: TGTGCCAGCAGCCGGGACAGGGGGGATACCGAGCAGTACTTC.